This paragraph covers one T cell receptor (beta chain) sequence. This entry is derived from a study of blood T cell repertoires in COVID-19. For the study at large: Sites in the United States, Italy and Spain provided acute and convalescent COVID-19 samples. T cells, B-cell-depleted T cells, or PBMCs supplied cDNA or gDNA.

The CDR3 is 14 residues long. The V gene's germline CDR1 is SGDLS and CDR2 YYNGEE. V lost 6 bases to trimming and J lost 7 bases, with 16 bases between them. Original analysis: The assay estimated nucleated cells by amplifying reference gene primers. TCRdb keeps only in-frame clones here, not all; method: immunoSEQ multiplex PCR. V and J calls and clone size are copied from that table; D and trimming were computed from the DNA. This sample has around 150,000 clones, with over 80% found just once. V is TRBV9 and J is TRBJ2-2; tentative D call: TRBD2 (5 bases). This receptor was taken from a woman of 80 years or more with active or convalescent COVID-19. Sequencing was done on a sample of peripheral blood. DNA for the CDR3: TGTGCCAGCAAGAGGGCAAACACGGACGGGGAGCTGTTTTTT. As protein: CASKRANTDGELFF.